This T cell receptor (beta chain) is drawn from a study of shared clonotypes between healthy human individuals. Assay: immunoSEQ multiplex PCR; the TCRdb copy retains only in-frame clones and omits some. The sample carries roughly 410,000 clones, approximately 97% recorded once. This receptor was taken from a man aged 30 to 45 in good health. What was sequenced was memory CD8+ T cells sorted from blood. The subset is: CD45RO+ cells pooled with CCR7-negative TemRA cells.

This chain's CDR3 is CASSLGLAESTDTQYF. CDR3 nucleotides: TGTGCCAGCAGCTTGGGGCTAGCGGAATCCACAGATACGCAGTATTTT. V usage is TRBV5-4 and J usage is TRBJ2-3; 7 bases agree with TRBD2. This CDR3 is 16 amino acids long. The germline V gene encodes CDR1 SGHNT and CDR2 YYREEE (reference sequence). The ends lost 0 bases at V and 2 bases at J; junction bases unmatched: 6. The full variable domain, completed using reference TRBV5-4 and TRBJ2-3, is ETGVTQSPTHLIKTRGQQVTLRCSSQSGHNTVSWYQQALGQGPQFIFQYYREEENGRGNFPPRFSGLQFPNYSSELNVNALELDDSALYLCASSLGLAESTDTQYFGPGTRLTVL.